The 32 T cell receptor beta chains in this list originate from one sample, sequenced in a study of siplizumab effects on memory and regulatory T cells (dated by TCRdb to about 2019). Libraries were constructed by the immunoSEQ multiplex PCR assay. TCRdb retrieved this table from immuneACCESS and kept in-frame rearrangements only. Not all clones are present; in checked studies, unresolved V genes account for under half, and no reason is known for the remainder. The sample includes some 100,000 clones, with about 90% observed a single time. Roughly 2.7% of the sample is held by the ten biggest clonotypes. Sequenced: CD4+ T cells sorted from blood. The source of these receptors is a human donor in good health. Some clones in this sample may be carry-over from other donors' samples.

The CDR3 here is CASSFPRQGANEKLFF. In DNA, the CDR3 is TGTGCCAGCAGTTTCCCCCGACAGGGGGCTAATGAAAAACTGTTTTTT. This sequence joins TRBV28 and TRBJ1-4, with TRBD1 identical over 9 bases. The trim removed 3 bases at V and 3 bases at J, leaving 5 bases unmatched. Germline CDR1 is MDHEN and CDR2 is SYDVKM. CDR3 length: 16 residues.

V gene TRBV18 combines with J gene TRBJ2-1; D remains ambiguous. The CDR3 has 13 residues. The germline V gene encodes CDR1 KGHSH and CDR2 LQKENI. V lost 4 bases and J 8 bases, leaving 12 bases between the germline ends. The CDR3 is CASSLSIQDEQFF. The CDR3 nucleotides are TGTGCCAGCTCACTTTCGATCCAGGATGAGCAGTTCTTC.

The chain links TRBV11-1 to TRBJ2-7, with D uncertain. V gave up 4 bases and J gave up 2 bases, with 15 bases separating them. Looked up from germline, CDR1 is SGHAT and CDR2 is FQDESV (reference sequence). The CDR3 is 15 residues long. CDR3 residues: CASSSKSGRTYEQYF. In DNA form, the CDR3 reads TGTGCCAGCAGCTCTAAGTCCGGCAGAACCTACGAGCAGTACTTC.

This chain connects TRBV14 to TRBJ2-2, with D perhaps matching TRBD1 (5 bases). V was clipped by 4 bases and J by 7 bases, with 13 bases between them. The CDR3 spans 14 residues. Germline CDR1 SGHDN, CDR2 FVKESK. The CDR3 is CASSLFQGYGELFF. The CDR3, as DNA: TGTGCCAGCAGCCTTTTCCAGGGTTACGGGGAGCTGTTTTTT.

The chain has TRBV15 and TRBJ2-1, with D possibly matching TRBD1 (7 bases). V lost 7 bases to trimming and J lost 0 bases, with 16 bases between them. Looked up from germline, CDR1 is LNHNV and CDR2 is YYDKDF (reference sequence). The CDR3 totals 16 residues. CDR3 sequence reads: CATNGGGQYSYNEQFF. The CDR3 DNA follows: TGTGCCACCAATGGAGGGGGACAGTACTCCTACAATGAGCAGTTCTTC.

V and J are TRBV5-6 and TRBJ2-2; 7 positions agree with TRBD1. Per the germline V gene, CDR1 is SGHDT and CDR2 is YYEEEE. V shed 3 bases and J 8 bases; nucleotides not matched to a gene: 4. The CDR3 covers 13 residues. Here the CDR3 DNA reads TGTGCCAGCAGCTCTCAGGGGGTGGGGGAGCTGTTTTTT. It yields the protein CASSSQGVGELFF.

This chain links TRBV27 with TRBJ2-5; D assignment may be TRBD1 or TRBD2 (5 bases each). Judging by the DNA end, TRBJ2-7 fits better; the J call may be wrong. In germline, CDR1 is MNHEY, CDR2 SMNVEV (reference sequence). The CDR3 totals 14 residues. This chain's CDR3 is CASSSGRVSYEQYF. The CDR3 region has the DNA TGTGCCAGCAGTTCGGGACGGGTGTCCTACGAGCAGTACTTC.

The chain combines TRBV5-6 with TRBJ2-2; 10 nucleotides agree with TRBD1. The CDR3 runs to 14 residues. Germline V gene lookup returns CDR1 SGHDT and CDR2 YYEEEE. V lost 3 bases, J lost 7 bases, and 3 bases stayed unmatched. This CDR3 reads CASSWDRGSGELFF. The CDR3, as DNA: TGTGCCAGCAGCTGGGACAGGGGAAGCGGGGAGCTGTTTTTT.

The genes are TRBV11-3 and TRBJ2-2; D unresolved. Germline assignment: CDR1 SGHNT and CDR2 YENEEA. V was cut by 1 base and J by 4 bases, with 10 bases left in between. The CDR3 spans 15 residues. CDR3 residues: CASSLGSYATGELFF. CDR3 sequence (DNA): TGTGCCAGCAGCTTAGGCTCGTACGCCACCGGGGAGCTGTTTTTT.

About this clone: Its ends do not fully match the called genes, so a read error is possible. The chain joins TRBV30 to TRBJ2-2; maybe TRBD2 (7 bases). Per germline, CDR1 GTSNPN and CDR2 SVGIG (reference sequence). The CDR3 sequence is 12 residues long. DNA of the CDR3: TGTGCCTGGACCACCCTGGGAGGGGGGCTGTTTTTT. Its protein product is CAWTTLGGGLFF.

In nucleotides, the CDR3 is TGTGCCAGCAGCTTGGACAGGGGGCCCACTGAAGCTTTCTTT. Residues: CASSLDRGPTEAFF. The rearrangement uses TRBV7-8 and TRBJ1-1, with 11 positions matching TRBD1. This CDR3 has 14 residues. Germline CDR1 reads SGHVS; CDR2 reads FQNEAQ. Trimming at V came to 3 bases and at J to 4 bases, leaving 1 base not matched to a gene.

The V call is TRBV19, the J call TRBJ2-5; tentative D call: TRBD2 (5 bases). Germline CDR1 reads LNHDA; CDR2 reads SQIVND (reference sequence). The V end lost 3 bases, the J end lost 5 bases, and 10 bases lay between the germline ends. The CDR3 is made up of 13 amino acids. The chain's CDR3 is CASSIRWRETQYF. CDR3 bases: TGTGCCAGTAGTATTCGGTGGAGGGAGACCCAGTACTTC.

The CDR3 region is CASTRDSANTGELFF. DNA for the CDR3: TGTGCCAGCACTAGGGACAGCGCGAACACCGGGGAGCTGTTTTTT. The chain carries TRBV6-4 and TRBJ2-2; 7 bases are a match to TRBD1. Germline V gives CDR1 MRHNA, CDR2 SNTAGT. The J segment lost 0 bases and the V segment lost 7 bases, leaving 5 bases of the junction unmatched. The CDR3 runs to 15 residues.

The chain employs TRBV5-1 and TRBJ2-1; 7 nucleotides agree with TRBD2. The germline CDR1 and CDR2 sequences are SGHRS and YFSETQ. This CDR3 is 20 amino acids long. Trimming cost V 0 bases and J 4 bases; bases outside gene matches: 19. The CDR3 coding sequence is TGCGCCAGCAGCTTGGTGATAGGGACTACCCTTCCACCGCAATACAATGAGCAGTTCTTC. Translated, it gives CASSLVIGTTLPPQYNEQFF.

This chain uses TRBV19 with TRBJ2-3, with TRBD1 matching 8 bases. Trimming removed 2 bases from V and 4 bases from J; junction bases left unmatched: 2. This CDR3 spans 14 amino acids. Germline V gene lookup returns CDR1 LNHDA and CDR2 SQIVND (reference sequence). DNA for the CDR3: TGTGCCAGTAGTATAAGCAGGGGGCCAGATACGCAGTATTTT. Translated, it gives CASSISRGPDTQYF. The full variable domain, rest sourced from reference TRBV19 and TRBJ2-3, is DGGITQSPKYLFRKEGQNVTLSCEQNLNHDAMYWYRQDPGQGLRLIYYSQIVNDFQKGDIAEGYSVSREKKESFPLTVTSAQKNPTAFYLCASSISRGPDTQYFGPGTRLTVL.

Here the CDR3 DNA reads TGTGCCAGCAGCTCCCATGGGTCCACTGAAGCTTTCTTT. The encoded protein is CASSSHGSTEAFF. The V and J genes are TRBV9 and TRBJ1-1; D call uncertain. V lost 4 bases and J lost 4, with 11 bases in between. The CDR3 is 13 residues long. Germline V gene sequence: CDR1 SGDLS, CDR2 YYNGEE. Full variable domain (rest looked up from reference TRBV9 and TRBJ1-1): DSGVTQTPKHLITATGQRVTLRCSPRSGDLSVYWYQQSLDQGLQFLIQYYNGEERAKGNILERFSAQQFPDLHSELNLSSLELGDSALYFCASSSHGSTEAFFGQGTRLTVV.

This chain links TRBV12-1 with TRBJ2-2; the table calls TRBD2, which could not be checked here. TRBV12-1 corresponds to a pseudogene. This CDR3 spans 11 amino acids. The CDR3 DNA reads as TGTGCCAGCAGCTTTGATGAGAAGCTGTTTTTT. Encoded protein: CASSFDEKLFF.

This chain uses TRBV6-1 with TRBJ1-4; D ambiguous. The V gene lost 7 bases and the J gene lost 7 bases, with 19 bases spanning the gap. Germline CDR1 MNHNS, CDR2 SASEGT. The CDR3 sequence is 15 residues long. This CDR3 is CASIAQEGFGEKLFF. The CDR3 nucleotides are TGTGCCAGCATTGCCCAGGAGGGTTTCGGTGAAAAACTGTTTTTT.

This sequence joins TRBV7-2 and TRBJ2-1, with D possibly TRBD2 on 6 matching bases. With 2 bases removed from V and 0 bases from J, the gap between germline ends came to 11 bases. Germline V gene sequence: CDR1 SGHTA, CDR2 FQGNSA. This CDR3 has 16 amino acids. CDR3 region: CASSLLALSSYNEQFF. The CDR3 coding sequence is TGTGCCAGCAGCTTACTAGCGCTCAGCTCCTACAATGAGCAGTTCTTC.

The J gene is TRBJ2-5, the V gene TRBV4-2; D may be TRBD1 (5 bases). CDR3 length: 17 amino acids. Trimming cost V 4 bases and J 3 bases, with 21 bases left between them. Germline CDR1 is LGHNA and CDR2 is YNFKEQ. CDR3 amino acids: CASSPGRRTQGEETQYF. The CDR3 DNA sequence: TGTGCCAGCAGCCCCGGACGAAGGACGCAGGGTGAAGAGACCCAGTACTTC.

The genes are TRBV5-6 and TRBJ1-1; D ambiguous. Germline values: CDR1 SGHDT, CDR2 YYEEEE. The CDR3 has 15 residues. V lost 2 bases and J 2 bases, leaving 13 bases between the germline ends. CDR3: CASSLVRQLNTEAFF. Written as DNA, the CDR3 is TGTGCCAGCAGCTTAGTACGGCAGCTAAACACTGAAGCTTTCTTT.

The chain uses TRBV5-1 and TRBJ1-2, with D hard to call. The CDR3 length is 12 residues. V was cut by 0 bases and J by 6 bases, with 6 bases left in between. The germline V gene encodes CDR1 SGHRS and CDR2 YFSETQ. This chain's CDR3 is CASSLGSDGYTF. The CDR3 coding sequence is TGCGCCAGCAGCTTGGGTAGCGATGGCTACACCTTC. Supplemented by reference TRBV5-1 and TRBJ1-2, the full variable domain reads KAGVTQTPRYLIKTRGQQVTLSCSPISGHRSVSWYQQTPGQGLQFLFEYFSETQRNKGNFPGRFSGRQFSNSRSEMNVSTLELGDSALYLCASSLGSDGYTFGSGTRLTVV.

J is TRBJ2-5 and V is TRBV27; D unresolved. Germline CDR1 is MNHEY and CDR2 is SMNVEV (reference sequence). Trimming took off 1 base at V and 2 bases at J, with 8 bases between the two ends. This CDR3 contains 14 residues. The CDR3 bases are TGTGCCAGCAGTTTATATACCCAGCAAGAGACCCAGTACTTC. Its protein is CASSLYTQQETQYF.

Here the CDR3 DNA reads TGTGCCAGCAGCCATAGCGGGACTGAGCAGTTCTTC. Translation gives CASSHSGTEQFF. The gene calls are TRBV7-2 and TRBJ2-1, with TRBD2 matching over 8 bases. The V gene end was trimmed by 5 bases and the J gene end by 9 bases; junction bases not matched to a gene: 3. Germline V gene data show CDR1 as SGHTA and CDR2 as FQGNSA. The CDR3 sequence is 12 residues long.

The chain joins TRBV4-1 to TRBJ2-6, with 7 bases matching TRBD1. V dropped 4 bases and J dropped 4; count of bases not matched to a gene: 13. The CDR3 loop spans 18 amino acids. Germline CDR1 MGHRA, CDR2 YSYEKL. The CDR3 region is CASSPGTVKGSGANVLTF. As DNA, the CDR3 is TGCGCCAGCAGCCCTGGGACAGTAAAGGGGTCGGGGGCCAACGTCCTGACTTTC.

This chain joins TRBV7-6 and TRBJ1-5, with D unclear. The germline V gene encodes CDR1 SGHVS and CDR2 FNYEAQ. This CDR3 region has 17 residues. V was shortened by 5 bases and J by 2 bases, with 19 bases between the two germline ends. The CDR3 reads CASSITAPTIGNQPQHF. The DNA for the CDR3 is TGTGCCAGCAGCATCACGGCCCCAACCATCGGCAATCAGCCCCAGCATTTT. The full variable domain, in which reference TRBV7-6 and TRBJ1-5 provide the parts outside the CDR3, is GAGVSQSPRYKVTKRGQDVALRCDPISGHVSLYWYRQALGQGPEFLTYFNYEAQQDKSGLPNDRFSAERPEGSISTLTIQRTEQRDSAMYRCASSITAPTIGNQPQHFGDGTRLSIL.

V gene TRBV27 combines with J gene TRBJ2-7, with 12 nucleotides matching TRBD2. The germline gives CDR1 MNHEY, CDR2 SMNVEV (reference sequence). The CDR3 covers 13 residues. V shed 6 bases, J shed 3 bases, and the junction held 0 bases outside the gene matches. The CDR3 DNA follows: TGTGCCAGCAGGACTAGCGGGAGCTACGAGCAGTACTTC. This translates into CASRTSGSYEQYF.

Details on this clone: A junction boundary mismatches the germline segment, possibly from a read error. The sample carries other DNA sequences with the same CDR3. The rearrangement links TRBV5-1 to TRBJ2-3, with 7 bases identical to TRBD2. In germline, CDR1 is SGHRS, CDR2 YFSETQ. The CDR3 consists of 14 residues. CDR3 loop: CASGEGGSTDTQYF. CDR3 nucleotide sequence: TGCGCCAGCGGAGAAGGCGGGAGCACGGATACGCAGTATTTT.

The chain joins TRBV28 to TRBJ2-3; unclear D gene. Germline V gene sequence: CDR1 MDHEN, CDR2 SYDVKM. The V gene lost 7 bases and the J gene lost 4 bases, with 9 bases spanning the gap. CDR3 length equals 12 residues. The DNA of the CDR3 is TGTGCCAGCAAGGATCCCGCAGATACGCAGTATTTT. Its translation is CASKDPADTQYF.

The chain employs TRBV5-1 and TRBJ1-2; D unresolved. The V end lost 2 bases, the J end lost 6 bases, and 8 bases lay between the germline ends. The CDR3 is 12 residues long. CDR1 SGHRS and CDR2 YFSETQ come from the germline V gene. In DNA form, the CDR3 reads TGCGCCAGCAGCTTTGGGGAGGATGGCTACACCTTC. It specifies CASSFGEDGYTF.

The chain couples TRBV27 to TRBJ2-7, with a tentative D call TRBD1 (6 bases). The CDR3 totals 15 residues. Germline CDR1 MNHEY, CDR2 SMNVEV (reference sequence). Trimming pared 6 bases from V and 6 bases from J, leaving 21 bases between. CDR3 nucleotide sequence: TGTGCCAGCAGGGACCACAGGGTCTCGTTTTCCGAGCAGTACTTC. Its translation: CASRDHRVSFSEQYF.

The chain carries TRBV2 and TRBJ1-2; D unresolved. V was pared by 3 bases and J by 3 bases, with 8 bases between. Germline V gene data show CDR1 as SNHLY and CDR2 as FYNNEI. The CDR3 loop spans 13 amino acids. Here the CDR3 DNA reads TGTGCCAGCAGTGATCAGTTAGACTATGGCTACACCTTC. Translating gives CASSDQLDYGYTF.